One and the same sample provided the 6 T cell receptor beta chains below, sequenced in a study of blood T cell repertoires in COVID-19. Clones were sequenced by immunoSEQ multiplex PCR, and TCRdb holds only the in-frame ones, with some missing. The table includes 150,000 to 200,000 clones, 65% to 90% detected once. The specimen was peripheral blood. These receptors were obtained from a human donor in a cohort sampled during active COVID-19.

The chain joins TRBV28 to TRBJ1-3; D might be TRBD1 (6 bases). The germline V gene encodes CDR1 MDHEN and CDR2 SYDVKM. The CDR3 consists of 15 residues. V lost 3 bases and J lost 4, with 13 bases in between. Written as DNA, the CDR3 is TGTGCCAGCAGTTTCTCCCCAGGGGCGGGAAACACCATATATTTT. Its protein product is CASSFSPGAGNTIYF. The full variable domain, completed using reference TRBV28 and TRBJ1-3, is DVKVTQSSRYLVKRTGEKVFLECVQDMDHENMFWYRQDPGLGLRLIYFSYDVKMKEKGDIPEGYSVSREKKERFSLILESASTNQTSMYLCASSFSPGAGNTIYFGEGSWLTVV.

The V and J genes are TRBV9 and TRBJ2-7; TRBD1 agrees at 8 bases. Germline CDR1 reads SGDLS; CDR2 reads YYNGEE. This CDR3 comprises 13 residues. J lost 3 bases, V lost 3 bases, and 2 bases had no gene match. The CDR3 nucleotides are TGTGCCAGCAGCGGAGACAGGGGCTACGAGCAGTACTTC. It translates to CASSGDRGYEQYF.

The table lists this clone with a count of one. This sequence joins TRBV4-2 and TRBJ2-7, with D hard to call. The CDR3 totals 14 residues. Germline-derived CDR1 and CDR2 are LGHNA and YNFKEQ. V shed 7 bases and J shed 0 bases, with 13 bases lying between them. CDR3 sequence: CASTPTESSYEQYF. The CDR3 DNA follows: TGTGCCAGCACGCCCACGGAGAGCTCCTACGAGCAGTACTTC.

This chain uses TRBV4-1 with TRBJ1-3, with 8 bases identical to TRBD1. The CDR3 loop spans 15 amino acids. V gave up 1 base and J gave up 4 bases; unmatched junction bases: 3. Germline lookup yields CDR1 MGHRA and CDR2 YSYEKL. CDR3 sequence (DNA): TGCGCCAGCAGCCAAGGACAGGGGAGAGGAAACACCATATATTTT. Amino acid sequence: CASSQGQGRGNTIYF.

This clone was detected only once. The CDR3 sequence is CASSPPAGVSTDTQYF. The DNA for the CDR3 is TGTGCCAGCTCACCACCGGCAGGGGTTAGCACAGATACGCAGTATTTT. This sequence joins TRBV18 and TRBJ2-3, with a tentative D call TRBD1 (6 bases). V lost 0 bases to trimming and J lost 0 bases, with 10 bases between them. CDR1 is KGHSH and CDR2 is LQKENI in the germline V gene. The CDR3 extends over 16 amino acids.

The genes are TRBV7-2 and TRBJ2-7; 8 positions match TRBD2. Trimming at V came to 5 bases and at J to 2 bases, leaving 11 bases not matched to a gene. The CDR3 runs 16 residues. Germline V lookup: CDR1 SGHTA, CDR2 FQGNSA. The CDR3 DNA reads TGTGCCAGCAGCGTTTCCTTAGCGGGAAGAACCTACGAGCAGTACTTC. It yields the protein CASSVSLAGRTYEQYF.